This T cell receptor (beta chain) comes out of a study of OX40 agonist ivuxolimab in advanced cancers. TCRdb keeps only in-frame clones here, not all; method: immunoSEQ multiplex PCR. The sample records about 53,000 clones, around 90% being singletons. V was trimmed by 3 bases and J by 4 bases, leaving 16 bases between them. The CDR3 is 15 amino acids. The V gene's germline CDR1 is SGHDT and CDR2 YYEEEE. The rearrangement joins TRBV5-6 to TRBJ1-2, with no clear D. The source was CD4+ or CD8+ T cells sorted from blood, collected in a trial of the OX40 agonist ivuxolimab. The sequence was collected from an adult with an advanced solid tumor such as melanoma, head and neck, liver or kidney cancer. CDR3 protein: CASSSATAFPYGYTF. The CDR3 nucleotides are TGTGCCAGCAGCTCAGCGACTGCCTTCCCCTATGGCTACACCTTC.